The 20 T cell receptor beta chains below all came from one sample that was sequenced in a study of a mutant IDH1 vaccine in newly diagnosed glioma. Sequencing was performed with immunoSEQ multiplex PCR; in TCRdb, only in-frame clones are kept and a portion is missing. The sample carries tens of thousands of clones, about 90% recorded once. Their specific antigens are unknown. Described time point: week 11, during vaccination. It was 300 ug of mutant IDH1 20-mer peptide that made up each vaccine dose, given with topical imiquimod. The starting material was PBMCs, obtained from a glioma patient whose treatment included an IDH1 peptide vaccine. The receptors here all came from a man between 18 and 35 years old with glioma.

V usage is TRBV6-5 and J usage is TRBJ2-1; possibly TRBD2 for D (5 bases). Trimming took off 3 bases at V and 4 bases at J, with 13 bases between the two ends. The CDR3 runs 15 residues. Looked up from germline, CDR1 is MNHEY and CDR2 is SVGAGI. CDR3 in DNA: TGTGCCAGCAGTTATACCCACGAGGGTTACAATGAGCAGTTCTTC. This sequence encodes CASSYTHEGYNEQFF.

This clone was observed once. The chain recombines TRBV5-6 with TRBJ2-3; no clear D gene. The CDR3 is made up of 15 amino acids. V lost 4 bases and J lost 2, with 14 bases in between. Germline V gives CDR1 SGHDT, CDR2 YYEEEE. The CDR3: CASSHNLLFTDTQYF. As DNA, the CDR3 is TGTGCCAGCAGCCACAACTTACTCTTCACAGATACGCAGTATTTT.

This chain connects TRBV19 to TRBJ1-3; 7 positions match TRBD1. From germline, CDR1 is LNHDA and CDR2 SQIVND (reference sequence). CDR3 size: 15 residues. The junction had 10 bases not matched to a gene; V was cut back by 9 bases and J by 2 bases. The CDR3 spells CASQERGRPGNTIYF. The CDR3 nucleotides read TGTGCCAGCCAGGAGAGGGGGCGTCCTGGAAACACCATATATTTT.

This chain joins TRBV7-8 and TRBJ2-1; 9 bases map to TRBD1. Germline V gene data show CDR1 as SGHVS and CDR2 as FQNEAQ. V gave up 7 bases and J gave up 6 bases; unmatched junction bases: 10. This CDR3 comprises 15 residues. Here the CDR3 reads CASTLRDRDGNEQFF. The CDR3 DNA sequence: TGTGCCAGCACCCTCCGGGACAGGGACGGCAATGAGCAGTTCTTC.

V and J are TRBV27 and TRBJ2-7; 8 nucleotides match TRBD2. The V segment lost 5 bases and the J segment 1 base; nucleotides outside the gene matches: 4. Per the germline V gene, CDR1 is MNHEY and CDR2 is SMNVEV (reference sequence). The CDR3 contains 14 residues. CDR3 in amino acids: CASSPLAGSYEQYF. The CDR3 region has the DNA TGTGCCAGCAGTCCATTAGCGGGGTCCTACGAGCAGTACTTC.

The chain has TRBV28 and TRBJ1-1; D not certain. CDR3 length: 13 amino acids. CDR1 is MDHEN and CDR2 is SYDVKM in the germline V gene. V was trimmed by 10 bases and J by 1 base, leaving 13 bases between them. CDR3: CATSPPGNTEAFF. In DNA, the CDR3 is TGTGCCACCTCCCCCCCGGGGAACACTGAAGCTTTCTTT.

This chain links TRBV30 with TRBJ2-1, with 11 bases aligning to TRBD2. CDR3 length: 15 amino acids. Germline lookup yields CDR1 GTSNPN and CDR2 SVGIG (reference sequence). Losses at the gene ends were 1 base for V and 6 bases for J; bases not matched to a gene: 5. The CDR3 is CAWSDDLAGGNEQFF. CDR3 DNA sequence: TGTGCCTGGAGTGATGATCTAGCGGGAGGCAATGAGCAGTTCTTC.

J is TRBJ2-1 and V is TRBV7-2, with no clear D. The germline V gene encodes CDR1 SGHTA and CDR2 FQGNSA. V was shortened by 4 bases and J by 4 bases, with 11 bases between the two germline ends. This CDR3 has 14 amino acids. The CDR3 bases are TGTGCCAGCAGCTCAGACTCGTTATACAATGAGCAGTTCTTC. As protein: CASSSDSLYNEQFF.

The chain carries TRBV28 and TRBJ2-4; the D gene is possibly TRBD1 (5 bases). Trimming took 3 bases from V and 4 from J, leaving 7 bases between them. Germline lookup yields CDR1 MDHEN and CDR2 SYDVKM. The CDR3 sequence is 13 residues long. DNA for the CDR3: TGTGCCAGCAGTTTTGACAGAAAAAACATTCAGTACTTC. Translating it yields CASSFDRKNIQYF.

The chain uses TRBV27 and TRBJ1-6; possible D gene TRBD1, 5 bases. Germline V gene lookup returns CDR1 MNHEY and CDR2 SMNVEV (reference sequence). The CDR3 covers 16 residues. Trimming cost V 1 base and J 1 base, with 8 bases left between them. CDR3 bases: TGTGCCAGCAGTTTATTGGGGGTATCCTATAATTCACCCCTCCACTTT. It translates to CASSLLGVSYNSPLHF.

The rearrangement links TRBV30 to TRBJ2-1; 11 bases agree with TRBD2. The V segment lost 8 bases and the J segment 5 bases; nucleotides outside the gene matches: 5. From germline, CDR1 is GTSNPN and CDR2 SVGIG (reference sequence). CDR3 length: 13 amino acids. CDR3 sequence: CAARTSGHNEQFF. CDR3 in DNA: TGTGCCGCCCGGACTAGCGGGCACAATGAGCAGTTCTTC.

The chain is built from TRBV4-2 and TRBJ2-1; 13 bases line up with TRBD2. The CDR3 is 17 residues long. The V gene's germline CDR1 is LGHNA and CDR2 YNFKEQ. The V gene end was trimmed by 4 bases and the J gene end by 5 bases; junction bases not matched to a gene: 8. In DNA form, the CDR3 reads TGTGCCAGCAGCCGCGGACTAGCGGGAGAAGGCCACAATGAGCAGTTCTTC. It encodes CASSRGLAGEGHNEQFF.

The V gene is TRBV7-2, the J gene TRBJ1-5; no firm D call. This CDR3 is built from 15 residues. CDR1 is SGHTA, CDR2 FQGNSA, per germline. V gave up 1 base and J gave up 6 bases, with 13 bases separating them. The CDR3 nucleotides read TGTGCCAGCAGCTTAGACGCCGTGTTGGGTCAGCCCCAGCATTTT. Translating gives CASSLDAVLGQPQHF.

The chain uses TRBV5-1 and TRBJ1-1; D gene unclear. This CDR3 has 14 residues. Germline V gives CDR1 SGHRS, CDR2 YFSETQ. Trimming removed 4 bases at V and 4 bases at J, with 14 bases between. CDR3 bases: TGCGCCAGCAGCCCACAGACATCGAGCACTGAAGCTTTCTTT. Protein sequence: CASSPQTSSTEAFF.

This chain joins TRBV6-5 and TRBJ2-5, with D maybe TRBD1 (6 bases). CDR1 MNHEY and CDR2 SVGAGI come from the germline V gene. This CDR3 is 13 amino acids long. The V end was cut by 5 bases, the J end by 6 bases, with 13 bases between. CDR3 nucleotides: TGTGCCAGCAGTGAACAGGGTCCGAAGACCCAGTACTTC. Amino acid sequence: CASSEQGPKTQYF.

This clone was recorded once. The chain is built from TRBV29-1 and TRBJ1-2; 7 bases line up with TRBD1. The ends lost 6 bases at V and 2 bases at J; junction bases unmatched: 6. Germline CDR1 is SQVTM and CDR2 is ANQGSEA. The CDR3 is 13 amino acids. Here the CDR3 DNA reads TGCAGCGTGGGGGACAGCCCCAACTATGGCTACACCTTC. Its translation: CSVGDSPNYGYTF.

This chain connects TRBV29-1 to TRBJ2-7; 7 positions match TRBD1. With V trimmed by 5 bases and J by 3 bases, 13 bases remained unmatched. Germline V gene lookup returns CDR1 SQVTM and CDR2 ANQGSEA. The CDR3 consists of 15 residues. The CDR3 nucleotides are TGCAGCGTTTTGTTCAGGGACAGAAGTATCTACGAGCAGTACTTC. Translating it yields CSVLFRDRSIYEQYF.

CDR3 sequence (DNA): TGCGCCAGCAGCCTCGGAAATGAGCAGTTCTTC. It codes for CASSLGNEQFF. The chain joins TRBV5-1 to TRBJ2-1; D is uncertain. There are 11 residues in the CDR3. Trimming removed 4 bases from V and 7 bases from J, with 6 bases in between. Germline assignment: CDR1 SGHRS and CDR2 YFSETQ.

This chain connects TRBV6-5 to TRBJ2-7; tentative D call: TRBD2 (6 bases). There are 14 residues in the CDR3. V was clipped by 7 bases and J by 1 base, with 14 bases between them. Per the germline V gene, CDR1 is MNHEY and CDR2 is SVGAGI. The DNA for the CDR3 is TGTGCCAGCACCCCGACTAGAGGGTCCTACGAGCAGTACTTC. Translation gives CASTPTRGSYEQYF.

This chain uses TRBV6-5 with TRBJ1-3; unclear D gene. The CDR3 runs to 13 residues. The germline V gene has CDR1 MNHEY and CDR2 SVGAGI. Trimming pared 6 bases from V and 3 bases from J, leaving 9 bases between. The CDR3 region has the DNA TGTGCCAGCAGGGATTCCGGTGGAAACACCATATATTTT. Protein product: CASRDSGGNTIYF.